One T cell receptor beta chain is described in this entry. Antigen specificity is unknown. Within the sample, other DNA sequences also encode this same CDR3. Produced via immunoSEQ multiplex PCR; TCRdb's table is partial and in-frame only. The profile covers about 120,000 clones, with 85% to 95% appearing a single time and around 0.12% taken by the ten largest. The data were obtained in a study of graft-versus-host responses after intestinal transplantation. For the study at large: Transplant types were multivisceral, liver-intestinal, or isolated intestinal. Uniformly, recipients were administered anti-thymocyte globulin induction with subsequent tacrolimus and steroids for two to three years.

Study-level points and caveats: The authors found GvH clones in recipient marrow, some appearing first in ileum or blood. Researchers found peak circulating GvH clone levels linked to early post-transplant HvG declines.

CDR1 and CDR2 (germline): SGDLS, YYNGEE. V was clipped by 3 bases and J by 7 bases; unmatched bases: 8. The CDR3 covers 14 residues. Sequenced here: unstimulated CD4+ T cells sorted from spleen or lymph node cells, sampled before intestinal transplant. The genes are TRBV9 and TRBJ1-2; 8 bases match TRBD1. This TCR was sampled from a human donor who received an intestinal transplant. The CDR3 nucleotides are TGTGCCAGCAGCGAGGACAGGGACGTTCCTGGCTACACCTTC. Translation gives CASSEDRDVPGYTF.